This is a list of T cell receptor beta chains from one sample in a study of kidney transplant recipient with SARS-CoV-2 infection. From the reads, TCRdb called clonotypes with MiXCR, one entry per CDR3 protein. In the table there are roughly 250,000 distinct CDR3 sequences, about 28% of which are singletons. The sequences come from a blood sample, collected at baseline and around day 110 from a kidney transplant recipient. Receptors were obtained from a male patient in his thirties who had COVID-19 and was a kidney transplant recipient. A subset of T cells may come from the graft donor. Both conserved end residues are part of each CDR3. A D gene is named only where the DNA matches it firmly. Rows may omit the clone size; those that give it use once, few, many or a size class.

>NA|TRBJ2-5|many|TRBV6-5
TGTGCCAGCAGACGGGAGTTGAGGCAAGAGACCCAGTACTTC
CASRRELRQETQYF
>NA|TRBJ1-2|many|TRBV10-2
TGCGCCAGCAGTGAAGGGTGCACTTCTAGAAAGACCTATGGCTACACCTTC
CASSEGCTSRKTYGYTF
>TRBD2|TRBJ2-1|NA|TRBV20-1
TGCAGTGCTAGTGGGGGGGACTTTCCTTACAATGAGCAGTTCTTC
CSASGGDFPYNEQFF
>NA|TRBJ2-2|many|TRBV18
TGTGCCAGCAGCCCAAGGAACACCGGGGAGCTGTTTTTT
CASSPRNTGELFF
>NA|TRBJ1-2|few|TRBV12-3/TRBV12-4
TGTGCCAGCAGTCACCATGACAGCTTCCGAAAGACCTATGGCTACACCTTC
CASSHHDSFRKTYGYTF
>TRBD1|TRBJ1-2|many|TRBV20-1
TGCAGTGCTAGAGTGCGGGACAGGGGGGAATGGGGCTACACCTTC
CSARVRDRGEWGYTF
>NA|TRBJ1-2|many|TRBV7-2
TGTGCCAGCAGCTTAAGGGGGAACTATGGCTACACCTTC
CASSLRGNYGYTF
>NA|TRBJ1-2|NA|TRBV5-7
TGTGCCAGCATCGTTGGTCTTGCGTGGAAGACCTATGGCTACACCTTC
CASIVGLAWKTYGYTF
>NA|TRBJ2-2|many|TRBV27
TGTGCCAGCAGTTTAAGTTCACAGCCGAACACCGGGGAGCTGTTTTTT
CASSLSSQPNTGELFF
>TRBD2|TRBJ2-5|NA|TRBV19
TGTGCCAGTAGCCGAGCGGGAGGGCCGGGTGAGACCCAGTACTTC
CASSRAGGPGETQYF
>NA|TRBJ1-1|many|TRBV19
TGTGCCAGTAGTATAGGGAGCACTGAAGCTTTCTTT
CASSIGSTEAFF
>NA|TRBJ1-1|many|TRBV6-5
TGTGCCAGCAGTTACTCTTACACGGGCACTGAAGCTTTCTTT
CASSYSYTGTEAFF
>NA|TRBJ1-6|many|TRBV7-8
TGTGCCAGCACGACCCGGGGGGGTGGTCTGCACCAAAATTCACCCCTCCACTTT
CASTTRGGGLHQNSPLHF
>NA|TRBJ1-1|many|TRBV5-1
TGCGCCAGCAGCCCCTACCTTGAGGGACCGAACACTGAAGCTTTCTTT
CASSPYLEGPNTEAFF
>NA|TRBJ1-2|many|TRBV5-5
TGTGCCAGCGGGACTTCTGTCTCGCGAAAGACCTATGGCTACACCTTC
CASGTSVSRKTYGYTF
>NA|TRBJ1-5|many|TRBV6-5
TGTGCCAGCAGTAGGTCAGGGGTGTATAGCAATCAGCCCCAGCATTTT
CASSRSGVYSNQPQHF
>NA|TRBJ2-2|many|TRBV19
TGTGCCAGTAGTGGGACTCGCACCGGGGAGCTGTTTTTT
CASSGTRTGELFF
>NA|TRBJ1-5|NA|TRBV16
TGTGTCAGCAACCAATTGAGCGTCGGACAGCCCCAGCATTTT
CVSNQLSVGQPQHF
>NA|TRBJ1-2|many|TRBV5-3
TGTGCCAGACAAATGGTAGTGGTGAGAAAGACCTATGGCTACACCTTC
CARQMVVVRKTYGYTF
>NA|TRBJ1-2|many|TRBV11-3
TGTGCCAGCAGCATGCAACGCGATCTCGGAAAGACCTATGGCTACACCTTC
CASSMQRDLGKTYGYTF
>TRBD2|TRBJ2-1|NA|TRBV5-6
TGTGCCAGCAGCCCAACCGGGACTAGCGGGAGACCCTTCTTC
CASSPTGTSGRPFF
>NA|TRBJ1-2|few|TRBV7-6
TGTGCCAGCAGCCCAGTAATTGAATCTCGAAAGACCTATGGCTACACCTTC
CASSPVIESRKTYGYTF
>TRBD2|TRBJ2-1|few|TRBV20-1
TGCAGTGCTAGACGACTAGCGTTTGAGCAGTTCTTC
CSARRLAFEQFF
>NA|TRBJ2-3|NA|TRBV6-4
TGTGCCAGCAGCGGGATGAGCACAGATACGCGGTATTTT
CASSGMSTDTRYF
>TRBD1|TRBJ1-3|many|TRBV5-1
TGCGCCAGCAGCTTATCTCGACAGGGCTCTGGAAACACCATATATTTT
CASSLSRQGSGNTIYF
>NA|TRBJ1-2|NA|TRBV7-2
TGTGCCAGCAGCAACGGCAGCAGAGACGGAAAGACCTATGGCTACACCTTC
CASSNGSRDGKTYGYTF
>TRBD1|TRBJ1-1|many|TRBV10-3
TGTGCCATCAGTGAGTCGACGGGACAGGGGCAACGTGAAGGAGCTTTCTTT
CAISESTGQGQREGAFF
>NA|TRBJ2-1|once|TRBV20-1
TGCGGTGCTAGATCTCGGGCAGGGTGGGACAATGAGCAGTTCTTC
CGARSRAGWDNEQFF
>TRBD2|TRBJ2-1|NA|TRBV6-4
TGTGCCAGCAGTAGTATTAGCGGGAGCTATGGCAATGAGCAGTTCTTC
CASSSISGSYGNEQFF
>NA|TRBJ1-2|many|TRBV12-2
TGTGCAAGTCGCCGCTGGGAGACTCCACGAAAGACCTATGGCTACACCTTC
CASRRWETPRKTYGYTF
>NA|TRBJ2-1|few|TRBV3-1
TGTGCCAGCAGCCACCGGACACAGGAGCACTCCTACAATGAGCAGTTCTTC
CASSHRTQEHSYNEQFF
>TRBD1|TRBJ1-4|many|TRBV12-5
TGTGCTAGTGGTCCTCGACAGGGTACTAATGAAAAACTGTTTTTT
CASGPRQGTNEKLFF
>TRBD1|TRBJ1-2|many|TRBV20-1
TGCAGTGCTAGGCATACAGGGGGGCATGGCTACACCTTC
CSARHTGGHGYTF
>NA|TRBJ2-3|few|TRBV20-1
TGCAGTGCTAGAATTTCCGGGCTTACCACAGATACGCAGTATTTT
CSARISGLTTDTQYF
>NA|TRBJ1-2|once|TRBV30
TGTACCTGGACATTGAGGCGTTATAGAAAGACCTATGGCCACACCTTC
CTWTLRRYRKTYGHTF
>TRBD1|TRBJ1-1|many|TRBV7-2
TGTGCCAGCAGCCCACGATTAGGGGACAGGGGTATGAACACTGAAGCTTTCTTT
CASSPRLGDRGMNTEAFF
>NA|TRBJ2-3|NA|TRBV20-1
TGCAGTGCTAGTTTCAGTCGCACAGATACGCAGTATTTT
CSASFSRTDTQYF
>TRBD2|TRBJ2-4|NA|TRBV4-1
TGCGCCAGCAGCCGGGGACTAGCGGGAGGAAGCGCCAAAAACATTCAGTACTTC
CASSRGLAGGSAKNIQYF
>TRBD1|TRBJ1-5|many|TRBV6-1
TGTGCCAGCAGTGACAGACAGGGCCGTAGCAATCAGCCCCAGCATTTT
CASSDRQGRSNQPQHF
>NA|TRBJ2-5|many|TRBV20-1
TGCAGTGCTTACTTTAGGGGGGAGACCCAGTACTTC
CSAYFRGETQYF
>TRBD1|TRBJ2-7|many|TRBV11-2
TGTGCCAGCAGCTCCGGGACAGGGAAGCTCTCCTACGAGCAGTACTTC
CASSSGTGKLSYEQYF
>NA|TRBJ1-6|many|TRBV4-3
TGCGCCAGCAGCCAAGACTGGGGACAAGGGGAATCATTT
CASSQDWGQGESF
>NA|TRBJ1-2|many|TRBV6-5
TGTGCCAGCAGTTTCGTGAGCTCTATGCGAAAGACCTATGGCTACACCTTC
CASSFVSSMRKTYGYTF
>NA|TRBJ1-1|many|TRBV28
TGTGCCAGCAGGGAGAGATCGAACACTGAAGCTTTCTTT
CASRERSNTEAFF
>NA|TRBJ1-4|many|TRBV20-1
TGCAGTGCTATCGGGGGGCTCCGCGAAAAACTGTTTTTT
CSAIGGLREKLFF
>NA|TRBJ1-2|many|TRBV24-1
TGTGCCACCAGTATTATACATAGTACCAGAAAGACCTATGGCTACACCTTC
CATSIIHSTRKTYGYTF